The present T cell receptor (beta chain) was sequenced within a study of a mutant IDH1 vaccine in newly diagnosed glioma. On the study more broadly: The initiation of vaccination occurred 4-6 weeks after radiotherapy alone, or with temozolomide cycles.

Notes on this clone: Its matching antigen is unknown.

TCRdb's table, derived via immunoSEQ multiplex PCR, lists solely in-frame clones and lacks some. The table includes tens of thousands of clones, about 81% detected once. Regarding time point: week 11, during vaccination. A 20-mer mutant IDH1 peptide at 300 ug was injected subcutaneously with topical imiquimod. Germline V CDR1 and CDR2: SGHRS, YFSETQ. V shed 4 bases and J 3 bases; nucleotides not matched to a gene: 3. The CDR3 covers 14 residues. The source is a woman in her 50s with glioma. The V call is TRBV5-1, the J call TRBJ2-5, with 10 bases that match TRBD1. Sequencing was performed on PBMCs, taken from a glioma patient whose treatment included an IDH1 peptide vaccine. CDR3 DNA: TGCGCCAGCAGCCACGGACAGGGGGAAGAGACCCAGTACTTC. Protein: CASSHGQGEETQYF.